Below, 7 T cell receptor beta chains from the same sample are listed, as sequenced in a study of control samples from healthy donors and cancer patients. Assay: immunoSEQ multiplex PCR; the TCRdb copy retains only in-frame clones and omits some. The sample lists 20,000 to 25,000 clones, approximately 85% seen once, with 35% to 45% in the top ten. Sequencing input: PBMCs. The receptor set was obtained from a man in his 60s with head and neck cancer.

This clone is a singleton in its sample. J is TRBJ1-5 and V is TRBV5-3; 12 bases map to TRBD1. TRBV5-3 is recorded as an ORF, its role being uncertain. J gave up 6 bases and V 7 bases, and 14 bases lay outside the gene matches. The CDR3 extends over 17 amino acids. CDR3: CARGDVWGQGAPQPQHF. CDR3 sequence (DNA): TGTGCCAGAGGTGACGTTTGGGGACAGGGGGCACCTCAGCCCCAGCATTTT.

The rearrangement uses TRBV30 and TRBJ2-7; the D gene is possibly TRBD1 (6 bases). V was clipped by 0 bases and J by 5 bases, with 8 bases between them. Germline V gives CDR1 GTSNPN, CDR2 SVGIG (reference sequence). The CDR3 loop spans 12 amino acids. The CDR3 nucleotides read TGTGCCTGGAGTGTTGACAGGAACGAGCAGTACTTC. Amino acid sequence: CAWSVDRNEQYF.

DNA of the CDR3: TGTGCCAGCACCGCGACTAGCGGGAACCACGAGCAGTACTTC. It translates to CASTATSGNHEQYF. This chain links TRBV7-8 with TRBJ2-7; TRBD2 agrees at 11 bases. The ends lost 7 bases at V and 5 bases at J; junction bases unmatched: 7. Germline V lookup: CDR1 SGHVS, CDR2 FQNEAQ. The CDR3 loop spans 14 amino acids.

The genes are TRBV11-1 and TRBJ2-1, with a weak D call TRBD2 (7 bases). V lost 8 bases and J 0 bases, leaving 11 bases between the germline ends. Looked up from germline, CDR1 is SGHAT and CDR2 is FQDESV (reference sequence). The CDR3 length is 14 residues. CDR3 protein: CASGGGGSYNEQFF. The CDR3 nucleotides are TGTGCCAGCGGGGGGGGCGGCTCCTACAATGAGCAGTTCTTC.

V usage is TRBV20-1 and J usage is TRBJ1-1; the D gene is possibly TRBD1 (6 bases). Germline V gene sequence: CDR1 DFQATT, CDR2 SNEGSKA (reference sequence). Trimming stripped 3 bases from V and 5 bases from J, with 13 bases between. This CDR3 is built from 13 residues. DNA of the CDR3: TGCAGTGCTAGTCGGGGGCTGAGGACTGAAGCTTTCTTT. It specifies CSASRGLRTEAFF.

The chain carries TRBV6-5 and TRBJ1-1; the D is unclear. Germline-derived CDR1 and CDR2 are MNHEY and SVGAGI. Between the trimmed V and J ends, which lost 0 bases and 5 bases, there was a span of 7 bases. The CDR3 contains 13 residues. The chain's CDR3 is CASSYSMGTEAFF. DNA for the CDR3: TGTGCCAGCAGTTACTCCATGGGGACTGAAGCTTTCTTT.

This clone was found once. The V call is TRBV11-2, the J call TRBJ2-2, with D uncertain. V was clipped by 4 bases and J by 2 bases, with 2 bases between them. CDR1 and CDR2 from the germline V gene are SGHAT and FQNNGV. The CDR3 is 12 residues long. The CDR3 loop reads CASSYNTGELFF. For the CDR3, the DNA is TGTGCCAGCAGCTATAACACCGGGGAGCTGTTTTTT.